The clone carrying this T cell receptor (beta chain) was recorded once. The same CDR3 can be traced to other DNA sequences in this sample. The sample is drawn from a study of blood T cell repertoires in COVID-19. Only in-frame clones appear in the TCRdb table, and some are missing; sequencing was by immunoSEQ multiplex PCR. The table records roughly 150,000 clones, 83% of them present only once. Germline values: CDR1 GTSNPN, CDR2 SVGIG (reference sequence). CDR3 length equals 12 residues. V lost 3 bases to trimming and J lost 8 bases, with 13 bases between them. The chain carries TRBV30 and TRBJ1-1, with D possibly TRBD1 on 5 matching bases. The source of this sequence is a woman older than 75 with acute or convalescent COVID-19. Specimen: peripheral blood. The CDR3 sequence: CAWSQGRGEAFF. The CDR3 bases are TGTGCCTGGAGCCAAGGGCGGGGCGAAGCTTTCTTT. Drawing the rest from reference TRBV30 and TRBJ1-1, the complete variable domain is SQTIHQWPATLVQPVGSPLSLECTVEGTSNPNLYWYRQAAGRGLQLLFYSVGIGQISSEVPQNLSASRPQDRQFILSSKKLLLSDSGFYLCAWSQGRGEAFFGQGTRLTVV.